This T cell receptor (beta chain) was identified during a study of molecular identifiers for immune sequencing clone quantification. The CDR3 runs 14 residues. Germline lookup yields CDR1 MDHEN and CDR2 SYDVKM. Between the trimmed V and J ends, which lost 2 bases and 7 bases, there was a span of 12 bases. TCRdb analysed the PCR reads with MiXCR anew, one entry per CDR3 protein. The sample consists of some 580,000 distinct CDR3 sequences, around 25% of them appearing once. The study's findings and limits: Spiked Jurkat TCR RNA equivalent to one cell reportedly surfaced among some 1 million naive cells.

Note on this clonotype: The antigen is undetermined.

The sequence derives from a human donor in good health. Some libraries in this study had Jurkat cell RNA spiked in. The chain links TRBV28 to TRBJ2-4; D ambiguous. Sequencing input: naive CD8+ T cells from blood, with Jurkat cell RNA spiked in. The subset is: FACS-sorted CD8+CD4-CCR7+CD45RA+ naive T cells. The CDR3 DNA reads TGTGCCAGCAGTTTAAGAGTTGTCCATAACATTCAGTACTTC. As protein: CASSLRVVHNIQYF.